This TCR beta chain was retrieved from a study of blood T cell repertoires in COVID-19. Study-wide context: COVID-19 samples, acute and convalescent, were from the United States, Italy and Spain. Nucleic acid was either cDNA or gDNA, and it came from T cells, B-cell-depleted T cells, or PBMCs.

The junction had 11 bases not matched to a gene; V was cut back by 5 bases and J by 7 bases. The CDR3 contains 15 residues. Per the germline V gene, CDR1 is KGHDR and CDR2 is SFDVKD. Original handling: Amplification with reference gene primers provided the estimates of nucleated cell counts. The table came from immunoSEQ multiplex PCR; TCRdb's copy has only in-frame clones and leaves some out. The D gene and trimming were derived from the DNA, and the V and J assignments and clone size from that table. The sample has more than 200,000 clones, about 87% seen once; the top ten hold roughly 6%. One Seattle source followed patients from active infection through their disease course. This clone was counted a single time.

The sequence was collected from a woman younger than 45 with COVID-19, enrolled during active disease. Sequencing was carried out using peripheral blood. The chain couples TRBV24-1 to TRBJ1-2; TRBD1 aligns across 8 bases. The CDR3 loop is CATSVPGQEESGYTF. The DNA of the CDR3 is TGTGCCACCAGTGTCCCGGGACAGGAAGAGAGTGGCTACACCTTC.